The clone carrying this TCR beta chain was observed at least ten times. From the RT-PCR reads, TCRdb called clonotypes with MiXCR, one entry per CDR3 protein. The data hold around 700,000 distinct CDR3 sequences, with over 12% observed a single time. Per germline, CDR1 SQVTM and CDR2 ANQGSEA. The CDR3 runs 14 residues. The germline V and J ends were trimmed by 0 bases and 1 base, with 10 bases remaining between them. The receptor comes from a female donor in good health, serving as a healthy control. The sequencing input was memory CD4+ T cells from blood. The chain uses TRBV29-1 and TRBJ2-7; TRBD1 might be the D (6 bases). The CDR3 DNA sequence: TGCAGCGTTGAAGACGGACAGTCATCCTACGAGCAGTACTTC. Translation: CSVEDGQSSYEQYF.